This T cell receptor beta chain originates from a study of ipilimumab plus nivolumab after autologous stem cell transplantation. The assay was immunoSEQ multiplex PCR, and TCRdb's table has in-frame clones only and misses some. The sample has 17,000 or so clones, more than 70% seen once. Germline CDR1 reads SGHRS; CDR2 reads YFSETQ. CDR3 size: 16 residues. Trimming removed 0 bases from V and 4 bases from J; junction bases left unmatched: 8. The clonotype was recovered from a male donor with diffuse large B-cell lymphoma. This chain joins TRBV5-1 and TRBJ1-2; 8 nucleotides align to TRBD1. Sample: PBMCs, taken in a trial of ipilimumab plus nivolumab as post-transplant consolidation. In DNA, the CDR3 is TGCGCCAGCAGCTTGGTGAGCAGGGGGCGGATCTATGGCTACACCTTC. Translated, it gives CASSLVSRGRIYGYTF.